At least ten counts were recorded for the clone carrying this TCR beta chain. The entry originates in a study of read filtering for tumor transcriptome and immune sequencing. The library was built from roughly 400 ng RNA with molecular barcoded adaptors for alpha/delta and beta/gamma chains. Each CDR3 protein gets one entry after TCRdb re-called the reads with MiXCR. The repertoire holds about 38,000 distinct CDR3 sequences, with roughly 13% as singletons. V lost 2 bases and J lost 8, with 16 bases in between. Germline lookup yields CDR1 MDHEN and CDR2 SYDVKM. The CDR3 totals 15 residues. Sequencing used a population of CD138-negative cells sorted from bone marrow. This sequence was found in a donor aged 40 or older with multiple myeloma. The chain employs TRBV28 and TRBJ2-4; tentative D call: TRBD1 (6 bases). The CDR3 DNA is TGTGCCAGCAGTTTAGCTGGGGGCGCTCGGGACATTCAGTACTTC. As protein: CASSLAGGARDIQYF.